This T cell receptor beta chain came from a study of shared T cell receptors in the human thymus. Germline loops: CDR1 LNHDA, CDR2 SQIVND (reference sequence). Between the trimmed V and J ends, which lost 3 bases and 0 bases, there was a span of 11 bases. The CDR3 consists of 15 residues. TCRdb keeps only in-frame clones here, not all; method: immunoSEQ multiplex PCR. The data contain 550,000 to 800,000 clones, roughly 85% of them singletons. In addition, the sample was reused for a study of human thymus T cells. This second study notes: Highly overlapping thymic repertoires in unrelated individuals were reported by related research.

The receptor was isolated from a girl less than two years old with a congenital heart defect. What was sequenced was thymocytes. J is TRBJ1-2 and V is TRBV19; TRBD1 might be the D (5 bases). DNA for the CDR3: TGTGCCAGTAGTATGGGGGGGTCGCCTAACTATGGCTACACCTTC. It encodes CASSMGGSPNYGYTF.